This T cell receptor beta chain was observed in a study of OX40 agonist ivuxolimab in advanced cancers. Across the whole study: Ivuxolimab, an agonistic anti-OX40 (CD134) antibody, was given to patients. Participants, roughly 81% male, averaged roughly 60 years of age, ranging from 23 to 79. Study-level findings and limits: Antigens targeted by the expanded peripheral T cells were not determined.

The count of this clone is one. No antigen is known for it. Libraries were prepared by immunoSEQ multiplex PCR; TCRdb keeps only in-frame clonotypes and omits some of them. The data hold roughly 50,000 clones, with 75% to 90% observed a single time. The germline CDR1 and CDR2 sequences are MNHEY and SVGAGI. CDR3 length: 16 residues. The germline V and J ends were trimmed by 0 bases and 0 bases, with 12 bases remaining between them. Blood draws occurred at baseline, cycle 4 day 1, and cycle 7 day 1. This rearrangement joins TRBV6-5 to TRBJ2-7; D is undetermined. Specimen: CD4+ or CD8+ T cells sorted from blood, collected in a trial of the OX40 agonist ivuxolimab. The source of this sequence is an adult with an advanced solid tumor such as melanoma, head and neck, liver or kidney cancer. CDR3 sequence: CASSYSSTLSSYEQYF. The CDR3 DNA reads TGTGCCAGCAGTTACTCATCTACTCTCAGCTCCTACGAGCAGTACTTC.